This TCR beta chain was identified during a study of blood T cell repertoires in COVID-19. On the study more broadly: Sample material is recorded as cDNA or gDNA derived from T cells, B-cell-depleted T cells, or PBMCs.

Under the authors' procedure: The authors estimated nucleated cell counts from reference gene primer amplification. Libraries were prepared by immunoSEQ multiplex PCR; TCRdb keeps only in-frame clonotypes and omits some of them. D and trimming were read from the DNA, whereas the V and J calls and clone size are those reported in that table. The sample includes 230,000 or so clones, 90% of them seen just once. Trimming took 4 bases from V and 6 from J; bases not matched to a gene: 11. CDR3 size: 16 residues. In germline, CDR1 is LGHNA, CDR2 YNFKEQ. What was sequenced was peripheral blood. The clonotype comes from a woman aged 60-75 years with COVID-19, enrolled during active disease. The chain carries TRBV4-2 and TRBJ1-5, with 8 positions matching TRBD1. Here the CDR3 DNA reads TGTGCCAGCAGCCCTACGGTCAGGACAGGGACTCAGCCCCAGCATTTT. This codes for CASSPTVRTGTQPQHF.